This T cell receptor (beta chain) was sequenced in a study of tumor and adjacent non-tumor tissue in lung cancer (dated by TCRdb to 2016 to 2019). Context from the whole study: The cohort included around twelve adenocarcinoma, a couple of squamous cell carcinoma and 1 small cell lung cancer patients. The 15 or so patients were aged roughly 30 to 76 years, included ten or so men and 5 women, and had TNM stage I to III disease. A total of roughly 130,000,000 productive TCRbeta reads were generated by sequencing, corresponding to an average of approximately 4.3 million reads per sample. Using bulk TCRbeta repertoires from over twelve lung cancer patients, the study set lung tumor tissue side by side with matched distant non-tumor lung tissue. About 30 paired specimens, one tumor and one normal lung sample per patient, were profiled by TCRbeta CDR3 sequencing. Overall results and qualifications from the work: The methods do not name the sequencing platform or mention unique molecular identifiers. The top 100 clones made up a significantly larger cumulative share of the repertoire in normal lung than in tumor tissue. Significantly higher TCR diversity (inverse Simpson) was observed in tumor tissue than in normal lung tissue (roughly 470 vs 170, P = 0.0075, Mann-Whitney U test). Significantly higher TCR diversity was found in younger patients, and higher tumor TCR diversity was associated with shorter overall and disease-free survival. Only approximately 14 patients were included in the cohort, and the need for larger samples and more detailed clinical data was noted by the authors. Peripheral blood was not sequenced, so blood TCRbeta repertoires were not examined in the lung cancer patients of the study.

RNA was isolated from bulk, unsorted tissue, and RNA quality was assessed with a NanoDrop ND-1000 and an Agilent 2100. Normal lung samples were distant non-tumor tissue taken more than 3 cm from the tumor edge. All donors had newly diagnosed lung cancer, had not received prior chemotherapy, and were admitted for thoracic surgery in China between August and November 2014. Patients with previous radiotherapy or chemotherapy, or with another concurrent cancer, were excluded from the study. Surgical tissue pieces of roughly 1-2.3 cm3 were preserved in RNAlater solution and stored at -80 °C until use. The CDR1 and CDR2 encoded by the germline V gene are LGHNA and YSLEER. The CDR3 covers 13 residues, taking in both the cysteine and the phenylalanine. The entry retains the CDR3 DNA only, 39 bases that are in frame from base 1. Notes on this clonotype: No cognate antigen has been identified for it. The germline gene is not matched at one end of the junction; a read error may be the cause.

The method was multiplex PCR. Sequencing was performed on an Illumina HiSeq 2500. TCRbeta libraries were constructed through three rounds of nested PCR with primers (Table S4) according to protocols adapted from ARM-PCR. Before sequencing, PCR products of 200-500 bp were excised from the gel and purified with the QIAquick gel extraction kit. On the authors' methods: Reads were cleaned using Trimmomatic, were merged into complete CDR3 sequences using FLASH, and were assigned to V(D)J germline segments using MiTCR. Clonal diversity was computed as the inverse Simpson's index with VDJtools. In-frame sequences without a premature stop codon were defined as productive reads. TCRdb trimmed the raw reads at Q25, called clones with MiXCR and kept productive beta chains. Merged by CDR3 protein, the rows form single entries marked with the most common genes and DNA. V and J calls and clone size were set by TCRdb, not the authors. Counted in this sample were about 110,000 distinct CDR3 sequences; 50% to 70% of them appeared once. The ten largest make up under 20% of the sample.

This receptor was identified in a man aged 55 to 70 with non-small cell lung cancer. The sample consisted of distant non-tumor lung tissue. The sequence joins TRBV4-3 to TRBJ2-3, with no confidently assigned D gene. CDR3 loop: CAISQMGTDTQYF. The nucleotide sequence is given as TGCGCCATCAGCCAAATGGGCACGGATACGCAGTATTTT.